This TCR beta chain stems from a study of blood T cell repertoires in COVID-19. Study at large: The origin of the acute and convalescent COVID-19 samples was the United States, Italy and Spain.

Repertoires were generated with immunoSEQ multiplex PCR, while TCRdb's copy carries only in-frame clones and drops some. The sample lists around 340,000 clones, roughly 85% occurring once. V was clipped by 4 bases and J by 1 base, with 7 bases between them. The CDR3 length is 13 residues. Germline V CDR1 and CDR2: LNHDA, SQIVND (reference sequence). All enrollees were about 18 to 89 years old and from roughly 22 US areas. This TCR came from a middle-aged woman with acute COVID-19. Sequencing input: PBMCs or T cells enriched from blood (not recorded which). The rearrangement joins TRBV19 to TRBJ1-1; D not resolved. The CDR3 region is CASSRHKNTEAFF. CDR3 nucleotide sequence: TGTGCCAGTAGTAGACACAAGAACACTGAAGCTTTCTTT.